This T cell receptor (beta chain) was found in a study of beta chain features in type 1 diabetes. Whole-study findings and limits: Moderate yet significant TCRB CDR3 shortening was seen in Type 1 diabetes patients in all four CD4+ subsets. The VDJ junctions of type 1 diabetes patients carried fewer insertions and more deletions.

The single heparinised draw taken from each donor contained about 120 mL of blood on average. Populations isolated by sorting all had purity greater than 95%. Expressed TCRB transcripts were sequenced, since all the RNA that had been isolated was reverse transcribed. An average of around 3.5 million reads was obtained for naive, central memory and regulatory T cell samples. The assay was immunoSEQ multiplex PCR, and TCRdb's table has in-frame clones only and misses some. Seen here are approximately 730,000 clones, 13% observed once, and the top ten hold roughly 0.022%. About this clone: The antigen remains unidentified.

CDR1 GTSNPN and CDR2 SVGIG come from the germline V gene (reference sequence). V dropped 4 bases and J dropped 4 bases, with 10 bases sitting between them. The CDR3 covers 12 residues. The sequenced sample consisted of naive CD4+ T cells from blood. The chain joins TRBV30 to TRBJ1-2; D is unresolved. The origin of this receptor is a man aged 18 to 29 with type 1 diabetes. CDR3 sequence reads: CAWTGYLYGYTF. The DNA of the CDR3 is TGTGCCTGGACGGGGTACCTCTATGGCTACACCTTC. The full variable domain, with the rest looked up from reference TRBV30 and TRBJ1-2, is SQTIHQWPATLVQPVGSPLSLECTVEGTSNPNLYWYRQAAGRGLQLLFYSVGIGQISSEVPQNLSASRPQDRQFILSSKKLLLSDSGFYLCAWTGYLYGYTFGSGTRLTVV.